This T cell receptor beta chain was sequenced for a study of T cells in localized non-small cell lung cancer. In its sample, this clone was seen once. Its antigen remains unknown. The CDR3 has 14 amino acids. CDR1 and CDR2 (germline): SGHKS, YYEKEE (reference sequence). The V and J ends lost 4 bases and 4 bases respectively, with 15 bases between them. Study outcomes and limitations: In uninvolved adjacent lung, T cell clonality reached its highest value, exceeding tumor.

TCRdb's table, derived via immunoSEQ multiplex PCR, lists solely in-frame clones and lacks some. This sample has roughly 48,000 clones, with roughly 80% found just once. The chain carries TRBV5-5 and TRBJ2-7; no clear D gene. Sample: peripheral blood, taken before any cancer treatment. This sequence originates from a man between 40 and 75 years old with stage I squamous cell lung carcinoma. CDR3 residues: CASSQISTQYEQYF. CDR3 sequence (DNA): TGTGCCAGCAGCCAGATTTCAACTCAATACGAGCAGTACTTC. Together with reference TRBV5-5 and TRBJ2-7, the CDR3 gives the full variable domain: DAGVTQSPTHLIKTRGQQVTLRCSPISGHKSVSWYQQVLGQGPQFIFQYYEKEERGRGNFPDRFSARQFPNYSSELNVNALLLGDSALYLCASSQISTQYEQYFGPGTRLTVT.